These 31 T cell receptor beta chains originate from one sample sequenced in a study of blood T cell repertoires in COVID-19. The method was immunoSEQ multiplex PCR; TCRdb's version includes in-frame clones alone and lacks a portion of them. This sample has about 140,000 clones, with about 87% found just once. Material: peripheral blood. The receptors originated from an elderly woman with acute or convalescent COVID-19.

The gene calls are TRBV5-5 and TRBJ2-7; TRBD1 agrees at 9 bases. Germline assignment: CDR1 SGHKS and CDR2 YYEKEE (reference sequence). The CDR3 extends over 15 amino acids. V was clipped by 3 bases and J by 0 bases; unmatched bases: 4. The CDR3 region is CASSSGQGSSYEQYF. DNA of the CDR3: TGTGCCAGCAGCTCCGGACAGGGGAGCTCCTACGAGCAGTACTTC.

This chain uses TRBV6-5 with TRBJ1-2, with 11 positions matching TRBD1. Unmatched junction bases numbered 6, after V lost 6 bases and J lost 3 bases. The CDR3 has 15 residues. Germline V gene lookup returns CDR1 MNHEY and CDR2 SVGAGI. CDR3 sequence: CASRRGTGGYYGYTF. The CDR3 DNA sequence: TGTGCCAGCAGACGCGGGACAGGGGGTTACTATGGCTACACCTTC.

The chain carries TRBV5-1 and TRBJ2-7; TRBD1 agrees at 12 bases. The trim removed 7 bases at V and 3 bases at J, leaving 5 bases unmatched. The germline V gene encodes CDR1 SGHRS and CDR2 YFSETQ. CDR3 length: 14 amino acids. The CDR3 bases are TGCGCCAGCTCGGGACAGGGGGCAAACTACGAGCAGTACTTC. This sequence encodes CASSGQGANYEQYF.

The gene calls are TRBV19 and TRBJ1-3; no reliable D call. There are 14 residues in the CDR3. Germline CDR1 reads LNHDA; CDR2 reads SQIVND (reference sequence). V lost 1 base and J lost 2, with 6 bases in between. The CDR3 reads CASSIGGPGNTIYF. Here the CDR3 DNA reads TGTGCCAGTAGTATAGGAGGGCCTGGAAACACCATATATTTT.

This rearrangement joins TRBV19 to TRBJ2-3; TRBD2 agrees at 12 bases. This CDR3 comprises 15 residues. V dropped 7 bases and J dropped 0; count of bases not matched to a gene: 2. Germline loops: CDR1 LNHDA, CDR2 SQIVND (reference sequence). In DNA form, the CDR3 reads TGTGCCAGTAAGCTAGCGGGGGGGAGCACAGATACGCAGTATTTT. Translation gives CASKLAGGSTDTQYF.

V and J are TRBV6-2 or TRBV6-3 and TRBJ1-5; 10 nucleotides line up with TRBD1. Germline V gene lookup returns CDR1 MNHEY and CDR2 SVGEGT. V gave up 2 bases and J gave up 5 bases; unmatched junction bases: 9. CDR3 length: 17 residues. In nucleotides, the CDR3 is TGTGCCAGCAGTTACGCCTCCGGGACAGGGGTCGATCAGCCCCAGCATTTT. Amino acids: CASSYASGTGVDQPQHF.

This sequence joins TRBV19 and TRBJ2-5; maybe TRBD1 (5 bases). Trimming took 4 bases from V and 5 from J, leaving 11 bases between them. The germline CDR1 and CDR2 sequences are LNHDA and SQIVND (reference sequence). The length of the CDR3 is 13 residues. The CDR3 DNA is TGTGCCAGTAGTAGTACAGGTCTGGAGACCCAGTACTTC. Translation gives CASSSTGLETQYF.

This clone was detected only a few times. The chain employs TRBV19 and TRBJ1-1, with D tentatively TRBD1 (6 bases). The CDR3 covers 14 residues. Deletions cut 6 bases from V and 4 bases from J, with 15 bases between. Germline assignment: CDR1 LNHDA and CDR2 SQIVND (reference sequence). In DNA, the CDR3 is TGTGCCAGTAGCCAGCGGGGGGCGGGCACTGAAGCTTTCTTT. Translation: CASSQRGAGTEAFF.

The chain is built from TRBV7-3 and TRBJ2-2; TRBD1 agrees at 9 bases. The CDR3 spans 16 residues. The ends lost 2 bases at V and 7 bases at J; junction bases unmatched: 8. CDR1 is SGHTA, CDR2 FQGTGA, per germline. The CDR3 protein is CASSLSGQGWLGELFF. The CDR3 nucleotides read TGTGCCAGCAGCTTATCGGGACAGGGATGGCTCGGGGAGCTGTTTTTT.

J is TRBJ2-1 and V is TRBV6-2 or TRBV6-3; 11 bases are a match to TRBD1. CDR3 length equals 15 residues. Trimming took 2 bases from V and 5 from J; bases not matched to a gene: 2. Looked up from germline, CDR1 is MNHEY and CDR2 is SVGEGT. CDR3 sequence: CASSYRDRGDNEQFF. CDR3 coding DNA: TGTGCCAGCAGTTACCGGGACAGGGGGGACAATGAGCAGTTCTTC.

The chain links TRBV5-1 to TRBJ1-2, with 8 bases aligning to TRBD1. The CDR3 totals 14 residues. CDR1 and CDR2 from the germline V gene are SGHRS and YFSETQ. Unmatched junction bases numbered 8, after V lost 0 bases and J lost 10 bases. CDR3 DNA: TGCGCCAGCAGCTTGGTGGCAGGGGGCACCTACTACACCTTC. This translates into CASSLVAGGTYYTF.

This rearrangement joins TRBV29-1 to TRBJ1-1; 10 bases align to TRBD1. The germline V gene has CDR1 SQVTM and CDR2 ANQGSEA. The CDR3 covers 12 residues. Trimming removed 6 bases from V and 5 bases from J; junction bases left unmatched: 3. The chain's CDR3 is CSVTGGKTEAFF. In DNA form, the CDR3 reads TGCAGCGTGACAGGGGGCAAGACTGAAGCTTTCTTT.

This chain links TRBV20-1 with TRBJ1-2; D uncertain. There are 11 residues in the CDR3. Germline CDR1 and CDR2: DFQATT and SNEGSKA (reference sequence). V was pared by 3 bases and J by 3 bases, with 5 bases between. This CDR3 reads CSASPDYGYTF. The CDR3 DNA reads as TGCAGTGCTAGCCCGGACTATGGCTACACCTTC.

This clone was detected only a few times. The CDR3 protein is CASSPDRGKQYF. The CDR3 DNA sequence: TGTGCCAGCAGCCCGGACAGGGGAAAGCAGTACTTC. The chain links TRBV11-2 to TRBJ2-7, with TRBD1 identical over 9 bases. V was pared by 5 bases and J by 8 bases, with 4 bases of the junction left unmatched. The CDR3 sequence is 12 residues long. Germline values: CDR1 SGHAT, CDR2 FQNNGV.

J is TRBJ2-1 and V is TRBV27; TRBD1 matches 10 bases. J was trimmed by 4 bases and V by 5 bases; bases with no gene match: 5. The CDR3 runs to 15 residues. Germline V gives CDR1 MNHEY, CDR2 SMNVEV (reference sequence). The chain's CDR3 is CASSLRDRGYNEQFF. The CDR3 nucleotides are TGTGCCAGCAGTCTCCGGGACAGGGGTTACAATGAGCAGTTCTTC.

This chain uses TRBV4-2 with TRBJ2-5; the D gene is possibly TRBD2 (5 bases). The CDR3 runs to 17 residues. V was shortened by 0 bases and J by 4 bases, with 18 bases between the two germline ends. Germline CDR1 is LGHNA and CDR2 is YNFKEQ. The CDR3 sequence is CASSQEAYGLRAETQYF. The CDR3 nucleotides read TGTGCCAGCAGCCAAGAGGCCTACGGCCTGAGGGCAGAGACCCAGTACTTC.

V usage is TRBV5-1 and J usage is TRBJ2-5; TRBD2 agrees at 8 bases. The CDR3 loop spans 15 amino acids. CDR1 SGHRS and CDR2 YFSETQ come from the germline V gene. V was clipped by 2 bases and J by 4 bases; unmatched bases: 7. CDR3 in amino acids: CASSFSGGGSETQYF. The CDR3 DNA follows: TGCGCCAGCAGCTTCAGCGGGGGAGGGTCAGAGACCCAGTACTTC.

This chain joins TRBV4-2 and TRBJ2-1; 10 positions match TRBD2. Germline CDR1 is LGHNA and CDR2 is YNFKEQ. J was trimmed by 5 bases and V by 3 bases; bases with no gene match: 7. This CDR3 comprises 16 residues. The CDR3 loop is CASSHGIAGGHNEQFF. The CDR3 coding sequence is TGTGCCAGCAGCCACGGGATAGCGGGGGGCCACAATGAGCAGTTCTTC.

This chain uses TRBV6-5 with TRBJ2-2; a weak D match, TRBD2 (7 bases). V lost 7 bases, J lost 9 bases, and 18 bases lay in between. The CDR3 is 14 residues long. Germline-derived CDR1 and CDR2 are MNHEY and SVGAGI. The CDR3 DNA follows: TGTGCCAGCATCAAAGCGGCGGGGGACAGGGAGCTGTTTTTT. This encodes CASIKAAGDRELFF.

The chain joins TRBV27 to TRBJ1-6; 12 bases align to TRBD1. Per germline, CDR1 MNHEY and CDR2 SMNVEV (reference sequence). The CDR3 spans 15 residues. V shed 8 bases and J 9 bases; nucleotides not matched to a gene: 8. The CDR3 is CASQEGDRGLSPLHF. The CDR3 region has the DNA TGTGCCAGCCAGGAGGGGGACAGGGGGCTTTCACCCCTCCACTTT.

The chain is built from TRBV28 and TRBJ1-1, with 7 bases fitting TRBD1. CDR1 is MDHEN, CDR2 SYDVKM, per germline. V shed 2 bases, J shed 7 bases, and the junction held 4 bases outside the gene matches. The CDR3 is made up of 13 amino acids. CDR3 in DNA: TGTGCCAGCAGTTTAGGTAGGGACAGTGAAGCTTTCTTT. Translation: CASSLGRDSEAFF.

The V call is TRBV5-1, the J call TRBJ1-2; 8 bases fit TRBD1. Germline values: CDR1 SGHRS, CDR2 YFSETQ. The length of the CDR3 is 15 residues. Trimming took 4 bases from V and 7 from J; bases not matched to a gene: 12. The CDR3 protein is CASSPGQVIPGGYTF. The CDR3 DNA follows: TGCGCCAGCAGCCCGGGACAGGTGATACCAGGTGGCTACACCTTC.

The J gene is TRBJ1-2, the V gene TRBV19; possible D gene TRBD1, 6 bases. This CDR3 is built from 15 residues. Deletions cut 6 bases from V and 4 bases from J, with 18 bases between. Germline values: CDR1 LNHDA, CDR2 SQIVND (reference sequence). The CDR3: CASSNRRGGAYGYTF. Here the CDR3 DNA reads TGTGCCAGTAGCAACCGCCGGGGGGGGGCCTATGGCTACACCTTC.

This chain uses TRBV18 with TRBJ1-2, with D tentatively TRBD1 (6 bases). Looked up from germline, CDR1 is KGHSH and CDR2 is LQKENI. This CDR3 comprises 15 residues. The ends were cut back, 3 bases at V and 0 bases at J, with 11 bases in the middle. CDR3 DNA sequence: TGTGCCAGCTCACCCATGGACAGCTCTAACTATGGCTACACCTTC. It translates to CASSPMDSSNYGYTF.

This clone has only one observation. V and J are TRBV6-1 and TRBJ1-6; D perhaps matches TRBD1 (6 bases). V gave up 2 bases and J gave up 9 bases, with 17 bases separating them. The CDR3 contains 16 residues. CDR1 is MNHNS and CDR2 is SASEGT in the germline V gene. In nucleotides, the CDR3 is TGTGCCAGCAGTGAAATTATTGGGGGCCGGGGTTCACCCCTCCACTTT. This gives the protein CASSEIIGGRGSPLHF.

This clone qualifies as medium-sized. The V and J genes are TRBV11-3 and TRBJ2-1; 11 bases fit TRBD2. This CDR3 comprises 20 residues. Trimming took 0 bases from V and 4 from J; bases not matched to a gene: 14. Per germline, CDR1 SGHNT and CDR2 YENEEA. The CDR3 reads CASSLDRASGGPTRYNEQFF. In nucleotides, the CDR3 is TGTGCCAGCAGCTTAGATCGCGCTAGCGGGGGGCCCACCAGGTACAATGAGCAGTTCTTC.

The chain carries TRBV19 and TRBJ2-7; 11 bases match TRBD2. V trimming: 5 bases; J trimming: 4 bases; junction bases outside the gene matches: 7. The CDR3 sequence is 15 residues long. Germline V CDR1 and CDR2: LNHDA, SQIVND (reference sequence). The CDR3, as DNA: TGTGCCAGTAGTGCCACCGGGACTAGCGGATACGAGCAGTACTTC. Translated, it gives CASSATGTSGYEQYF.

The V gene is TRBV18, the J gene TRBJ1-2; the D gene is possibly TRBD1 (5 bases). Looked up from germline, CDR1 is KGHSH and CDR2 is LQKENI. Trimming pared 3 bases from V and 3 bases from J, leaving 11 bases between. The CDR3 is 14 residues long. The CDR3 sequence: CASSPWTPDYGYTF. In DNA form, the CDR3 reads TGTGCCAGCTCACCTTGGACACCCGACTATGGCTACACCTTC.

This clone was recorded once. This rearrangement joins TRBV3-1 (or the pseudogene TRBV3-2) to TRBJ1-4, with D hard to call. CDR1 is LGHDT and CDR2 is YNNKEL in the germline V gene (reference sequence). This CDR3 comprises 15 residues. V lost 4 bases and J 0 bases, leaving 9 bases between the germline ends. The DNA of the CDR3 is TGTGCCAGCAGCCTTCAATCTACAACTAATGAAAAACTGTTTTTT. Protein product: CASSLQSTTNEKLFF.

V gene TRBV6-6 combines with J gene TRBJ1-4; no definite D call. V was trimmed by 6 bases and J by 8 bases, leaving 7 bases between them. The CDR3 spans 11 residues. Germline V gives CDR1 MNHNY, CDR2 SVGAGI (reference sequence). CDR3 in amino acids: CASSEAEKLFF. CDR3 nucleotide sequence: TGTGCCAGCAGCGAGGCGGAAAAACTGTTTTTT.

The chain links TRBV27 to TRBJ1-1, with a possible D match to TRBD1 (5 bases). CDR1 MNHEY and CDR2 SMNVEV come from the germline V gene (reference sequence). This CDR3 has 13 residues. V was clipped by 2 bases and J by 4 bases, with 8 bases between them. The CDR3 here is CASSLVRGTEAFF. DNA for the CDR3: TGTGCCAGCAGTTTAGTTAGGGGCACTGAAGCTTTCTTT.